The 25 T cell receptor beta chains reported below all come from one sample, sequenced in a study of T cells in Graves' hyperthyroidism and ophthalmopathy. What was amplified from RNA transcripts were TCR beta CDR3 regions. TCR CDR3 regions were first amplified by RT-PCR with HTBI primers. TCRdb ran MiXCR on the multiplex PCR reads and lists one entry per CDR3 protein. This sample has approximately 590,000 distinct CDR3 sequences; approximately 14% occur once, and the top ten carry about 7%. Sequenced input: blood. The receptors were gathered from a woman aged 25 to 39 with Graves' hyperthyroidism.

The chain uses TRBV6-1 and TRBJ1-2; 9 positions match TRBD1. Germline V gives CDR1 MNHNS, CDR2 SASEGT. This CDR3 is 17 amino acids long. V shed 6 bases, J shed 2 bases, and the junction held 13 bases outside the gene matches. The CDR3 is CASSDPGQGLTNYGYTF. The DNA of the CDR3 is TGTGCCAGCAGCGACCCGGGACAGGGACTGACGAACTATGGCTACACCTTC.

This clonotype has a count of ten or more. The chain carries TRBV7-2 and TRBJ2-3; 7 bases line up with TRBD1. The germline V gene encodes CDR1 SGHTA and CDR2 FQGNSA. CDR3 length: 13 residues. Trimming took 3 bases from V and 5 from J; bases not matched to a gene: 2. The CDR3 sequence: CASSFNRGDTQYF. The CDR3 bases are TGTGCCAGCAGCTTCAACAGGGGAGATACGCAGTATTTT. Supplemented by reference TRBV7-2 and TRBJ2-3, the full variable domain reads GAGVSQSPSNKVTEKGKDVELRCDPISGHTALYWYRQSLGQGLEFLIYFQGNSAPDKSGLPSDRFSAERTGGSVSTLTIQRTQQEDSAVYLCASSFNRGDTQYFGPGTRLTVL.

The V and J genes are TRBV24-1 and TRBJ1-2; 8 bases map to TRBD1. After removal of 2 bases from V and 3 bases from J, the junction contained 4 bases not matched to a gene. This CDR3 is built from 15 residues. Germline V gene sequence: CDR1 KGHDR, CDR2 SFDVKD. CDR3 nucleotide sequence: TGTGCCACCAGTGATTCCTCACAGGGGGACTATGGCTACACCTTC. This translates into CATSDSSQGDYGYTF.

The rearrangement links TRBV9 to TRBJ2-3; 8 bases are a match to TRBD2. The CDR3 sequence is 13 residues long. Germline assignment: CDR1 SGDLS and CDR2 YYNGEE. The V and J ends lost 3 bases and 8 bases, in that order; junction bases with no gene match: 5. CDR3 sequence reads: CASSEWTSRTQYF. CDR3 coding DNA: TGTGCCAGCAGCGAATGGACTAGCCGTACGCAGTATTTT. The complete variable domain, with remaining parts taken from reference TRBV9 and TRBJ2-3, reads DSGVTQTPKHLITATGQRVTLRCSPRSGDLSVYWYQQSLDQGLQFLIQYYNGEERAKGNILERFSAQQFPDLHSELNLSSLELGDSALYFCASSEWTSRTQYFGPGTRLTVL.

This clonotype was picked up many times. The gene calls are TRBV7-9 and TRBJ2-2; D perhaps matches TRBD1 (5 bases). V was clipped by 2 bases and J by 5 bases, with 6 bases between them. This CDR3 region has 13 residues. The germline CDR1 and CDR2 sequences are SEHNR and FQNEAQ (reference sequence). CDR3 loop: CASSLPGTGELFF. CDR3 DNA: TGTGCCAGCAGCTTACCAGGGACCGGGGAGCTGTTTTTT.

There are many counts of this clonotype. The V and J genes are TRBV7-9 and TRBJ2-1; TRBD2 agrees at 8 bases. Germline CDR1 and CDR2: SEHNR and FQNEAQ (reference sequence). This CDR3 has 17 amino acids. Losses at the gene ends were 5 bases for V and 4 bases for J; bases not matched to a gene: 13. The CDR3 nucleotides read TGTGCCAGCAGCCGAGCGGGAGAAGGCCCCAGATACAATGAGCAGTTCTTC. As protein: CASSRAGEGPRYNEQFF.

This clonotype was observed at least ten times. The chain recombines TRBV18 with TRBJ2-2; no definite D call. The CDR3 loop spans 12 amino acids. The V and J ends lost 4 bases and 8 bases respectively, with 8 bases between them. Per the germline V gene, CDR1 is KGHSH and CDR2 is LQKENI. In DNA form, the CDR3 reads TGTGCCAGCTCACGTATTGAAGGGGAGCTGTTTTTT. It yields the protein CASSRIEGELFF. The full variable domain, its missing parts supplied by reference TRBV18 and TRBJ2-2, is NAGVMQNPRHLVRRRGQEARLRCSPMKGHSHVYWYRQLPEEGLKFMVYLQKENIIDESGMPKERFSAEFPKEGPSILRIQQVVRGDSAAYFCASSRIEGELFFGEGSRLTVL.

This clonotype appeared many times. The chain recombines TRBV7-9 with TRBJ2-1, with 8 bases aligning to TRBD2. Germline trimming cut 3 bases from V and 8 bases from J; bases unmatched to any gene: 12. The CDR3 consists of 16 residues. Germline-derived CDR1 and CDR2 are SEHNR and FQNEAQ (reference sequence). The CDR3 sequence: CASSLTGTSNFHEQFF. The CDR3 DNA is TGTGCCAGCAGCTTGACCGGGACTAGTAATTTCCATGAGCAGTTCTTC.

The CDR3 region has the DNA TGTGCCAGCAGCTTAAACCCGGGACTAGCGGCTGGTTCTGGGGCCAACGTCCTGACTTTC. Its protein product is CASSLNPGLAAGSGANVLTF. This chain links TRBV7-3 with TRBJ2-6, with TRBD2 matching 11 bases. Germline V gene data show CDR1 as SGHTA and CDR2 as FQGTGA. CDR3 length: 20 residues. Germline trimming cut 1 base from V and 1 base from J; bases unmatched to any gene: 9.

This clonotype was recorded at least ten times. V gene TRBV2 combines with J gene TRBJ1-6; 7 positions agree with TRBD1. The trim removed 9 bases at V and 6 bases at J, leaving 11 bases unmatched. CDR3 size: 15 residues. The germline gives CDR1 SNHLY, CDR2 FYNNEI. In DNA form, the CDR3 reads TGTGCCAGATCCGGGACAGCAAGGTCTAATTCACCCCTCCACTTT. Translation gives CARSGTARSNSPLHF.

In nucleotides, the CDR3 is TGCGCCAGCAGCCTGGGACTCCGCCAAGAGACCCAGTACTTC. This sequence encodes CASSLGLRQETQYF. This chain uses TRBV5-1 with TRBJ2-5; D possibly corresponds to TRBD2 (6 bases). The CDR3 has 14 amino acids. Trimming took 4 bases from V and 1 from J, leaving 11 bases between them. Germline V gene data show CDR1 as SGHRS and CDR2 as YFSETQ. Complete variable domain (other parts from reference TRBV5-1 and TRBJ2-5): KAGVTQTPRYLIKTRGQQVTLSCSPISGHRSVSWYQQTPGQGLQFLFEYFSETQRNKGNFPGRFSGRQFSNSRSEMNVSTLELGDSALYLCASSLGLRQETQYFGPGTRLLVL.

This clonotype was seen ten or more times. In DNA form, the CDR3 reads TGTGCCAGCAGTTTATTATATGCGACCAATGAGCAGTTCTTC. This sequence encodes CASSLLYATNEQFF. The rearrangement uses TRBV27 and TRBJ2-1; no definite D call. In germline, CDR1 is MNHEY, CDR2 SMNVEV (reference sequence). The CDR3 loop spans 14 amino acids. Deletions cut 1 base from V and 6 bases from J, with 10 bases between.

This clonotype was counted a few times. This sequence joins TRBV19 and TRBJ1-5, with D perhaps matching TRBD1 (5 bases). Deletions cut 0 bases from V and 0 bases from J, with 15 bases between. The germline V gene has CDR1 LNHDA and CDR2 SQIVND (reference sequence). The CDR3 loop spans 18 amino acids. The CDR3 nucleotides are TGTGCCAGTAGTATAGACCGGGTTGACAGCAATAGCAATCAGCCCCAGCATTTT. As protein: CASSIDRVDSNSNQPQHF.

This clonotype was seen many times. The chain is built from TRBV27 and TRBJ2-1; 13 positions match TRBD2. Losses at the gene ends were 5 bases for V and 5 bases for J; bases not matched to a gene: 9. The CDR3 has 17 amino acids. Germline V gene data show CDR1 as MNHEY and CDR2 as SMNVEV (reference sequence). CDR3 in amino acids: CASSLNHGTSGNNEQFF. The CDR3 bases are TGTGCCAGCAGTCTCAACCATGGGACTAGCGGGAACAATGAGCAGTTCTTC.

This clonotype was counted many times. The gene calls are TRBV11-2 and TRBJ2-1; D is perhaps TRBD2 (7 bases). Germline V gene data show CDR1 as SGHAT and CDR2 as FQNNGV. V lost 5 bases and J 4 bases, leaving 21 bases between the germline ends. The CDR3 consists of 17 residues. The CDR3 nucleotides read TGTGCCAGCAGCCCCTGGGAGGGGGTAAGTCAGTACAATGAGCAGTTCTTC. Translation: CASSPWEGVSQYNEQFF.

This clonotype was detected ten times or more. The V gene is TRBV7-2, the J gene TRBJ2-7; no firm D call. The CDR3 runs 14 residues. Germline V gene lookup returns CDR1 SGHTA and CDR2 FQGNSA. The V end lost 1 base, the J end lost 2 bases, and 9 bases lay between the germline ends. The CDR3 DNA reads TGTGCCAGCAGCTTAGAGGGCAGCACCTACGAGCAGTACTTC. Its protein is CASSLEGSTYEQYF.

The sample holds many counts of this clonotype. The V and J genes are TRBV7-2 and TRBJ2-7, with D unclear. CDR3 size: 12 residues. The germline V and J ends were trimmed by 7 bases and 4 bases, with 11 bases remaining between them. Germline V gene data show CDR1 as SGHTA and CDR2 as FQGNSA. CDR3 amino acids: CASTPSGYEQYF. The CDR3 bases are TGTGCCAGCACCCCCTCCGGTTACGAGCAGTACTTC.

CDR3 nucleotides: TGCGCCAGCAGCTTTGCGGGTCTGAATGAAAAACTGTTTTTT. It specifies CASSFAGLNEKLFF. V is TRBV5-1 and J is TRBJ1-4; no reliable D call. This CDR3 has 14 residues. V lost 2 bases, J lost 5 bases, and 10 bases lay in between. Germline V gives CDR1 SGHRS, CDR2 YFSETQ.

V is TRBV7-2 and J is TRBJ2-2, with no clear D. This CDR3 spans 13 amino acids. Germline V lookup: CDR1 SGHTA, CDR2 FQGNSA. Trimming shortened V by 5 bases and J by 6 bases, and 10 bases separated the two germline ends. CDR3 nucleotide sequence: TGTGCCAGCAGCATTGAGGTATCCGGGGAGCTGTTTTTT. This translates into CASSIEVSGELFF. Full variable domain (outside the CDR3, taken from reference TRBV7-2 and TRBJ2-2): GAGVSQSPSNKVTEKGKDVELRCDPISGHTALYWYRQSLGQGLEFLIYFQGNSAPDKSGLPSDRFSAERTGGSVSTLTIQRTQQEDSAVYLCASSIEVSGELFFGEGSRLTVL.

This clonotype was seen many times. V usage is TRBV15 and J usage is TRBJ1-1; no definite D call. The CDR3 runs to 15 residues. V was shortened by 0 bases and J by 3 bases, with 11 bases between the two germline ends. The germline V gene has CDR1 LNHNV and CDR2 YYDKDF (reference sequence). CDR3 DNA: TGTGCCACCAGCAGAGATCCGGGGAGTGACACTGAAGCTTTCTTT. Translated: CATSRDPGSDTEAFF.

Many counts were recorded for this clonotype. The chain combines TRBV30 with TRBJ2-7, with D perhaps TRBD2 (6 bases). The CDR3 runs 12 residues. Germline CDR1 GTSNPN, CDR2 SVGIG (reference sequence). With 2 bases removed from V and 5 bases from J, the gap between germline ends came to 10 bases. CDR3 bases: TGTGCCTGGAGTAGGAGGGAAAACGAGCAGTACTTC. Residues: CAWSRRENEQYF.

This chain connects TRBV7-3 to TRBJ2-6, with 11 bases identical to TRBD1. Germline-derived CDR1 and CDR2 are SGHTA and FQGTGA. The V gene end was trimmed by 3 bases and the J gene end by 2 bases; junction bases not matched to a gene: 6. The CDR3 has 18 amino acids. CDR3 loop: CASSFRTGGAPGANVLTF. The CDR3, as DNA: TGTGCCAGCAGCTTTAGGACAGGGGGCGCCCCTGGGGCCAACGTCCTGACTTTC.

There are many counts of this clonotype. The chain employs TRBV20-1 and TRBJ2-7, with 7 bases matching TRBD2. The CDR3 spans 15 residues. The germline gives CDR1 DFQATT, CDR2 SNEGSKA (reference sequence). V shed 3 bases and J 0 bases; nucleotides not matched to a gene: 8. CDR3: CSASLADITSYEQYF. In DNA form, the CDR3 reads TGCAGTGCTAGTCTAGCGGACATAACCTCCTACGAGCAGTACTTC.

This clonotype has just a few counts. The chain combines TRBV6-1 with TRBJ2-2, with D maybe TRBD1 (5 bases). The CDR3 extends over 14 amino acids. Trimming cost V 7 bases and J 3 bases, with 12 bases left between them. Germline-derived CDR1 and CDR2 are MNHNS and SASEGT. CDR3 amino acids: CASMSRVHTGELFF. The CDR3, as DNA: TGTGCCAGCATGTCCAGGGTCCACACCGGGGAGCTGTTTTTT.

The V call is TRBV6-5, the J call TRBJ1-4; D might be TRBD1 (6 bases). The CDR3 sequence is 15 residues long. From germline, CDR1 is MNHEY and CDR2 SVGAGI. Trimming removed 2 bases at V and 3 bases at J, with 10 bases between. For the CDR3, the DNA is TGTGCCAGCAGTTACCTGGGGGCGTCTAATGAAAAACTGTTTTTT. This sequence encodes CASSYLGASNEKLFF.